This entry describes one T cell receptor (beta chain). This sample was included in a study of cytomegalovirus exposure and HLA in healthy donors. Trimming pared 7 bases from V and 5 bases from J, leaving 21 bases between. The CDR3 has 16 amino acids. Germline V gives CDR1 LGHNA, CDR2 YSLEER. Primers: 60 Vbeta forward and 13 Jbeta reverse. The data were produced by immunoSEQ multiplex PCR, yet TCRdb's version contains in-frame clones alone and is incomplete. The repertoire consists of 120,000 to 150,000 clones, with roughly four fifths occurring once and the leading ten covering approximately 1.9%. The sequencing input was PBMCs. This clonotype was obtained from a woman in her thirties or forties in good health and CMV-seronegative. J is TRBJ2-1 and V is TRBV4-3; tentatively, D is TRBD1 (6 bases). Here the CDR3 DNA reads TGCGCCAGCACCTTGAACACAGAGGGGGATAACAATGAGCAGTTCTTC. Translation gives CASTLNTEGDNNEQFF.